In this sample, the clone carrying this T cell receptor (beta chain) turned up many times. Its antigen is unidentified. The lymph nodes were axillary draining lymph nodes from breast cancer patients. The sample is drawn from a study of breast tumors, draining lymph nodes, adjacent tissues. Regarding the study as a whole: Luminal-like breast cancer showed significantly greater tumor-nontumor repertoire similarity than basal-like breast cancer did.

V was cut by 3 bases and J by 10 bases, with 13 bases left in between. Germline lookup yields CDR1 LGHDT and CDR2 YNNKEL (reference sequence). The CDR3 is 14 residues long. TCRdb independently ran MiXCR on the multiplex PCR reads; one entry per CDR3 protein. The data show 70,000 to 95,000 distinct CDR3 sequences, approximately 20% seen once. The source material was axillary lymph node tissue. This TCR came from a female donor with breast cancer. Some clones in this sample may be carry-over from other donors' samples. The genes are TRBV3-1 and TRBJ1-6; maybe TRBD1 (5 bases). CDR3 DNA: TGTGCCAGCAGCCAGGGGAGGGGAAACTCACCCCTCCACTTT. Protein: CASSQGRGNSPLHF.